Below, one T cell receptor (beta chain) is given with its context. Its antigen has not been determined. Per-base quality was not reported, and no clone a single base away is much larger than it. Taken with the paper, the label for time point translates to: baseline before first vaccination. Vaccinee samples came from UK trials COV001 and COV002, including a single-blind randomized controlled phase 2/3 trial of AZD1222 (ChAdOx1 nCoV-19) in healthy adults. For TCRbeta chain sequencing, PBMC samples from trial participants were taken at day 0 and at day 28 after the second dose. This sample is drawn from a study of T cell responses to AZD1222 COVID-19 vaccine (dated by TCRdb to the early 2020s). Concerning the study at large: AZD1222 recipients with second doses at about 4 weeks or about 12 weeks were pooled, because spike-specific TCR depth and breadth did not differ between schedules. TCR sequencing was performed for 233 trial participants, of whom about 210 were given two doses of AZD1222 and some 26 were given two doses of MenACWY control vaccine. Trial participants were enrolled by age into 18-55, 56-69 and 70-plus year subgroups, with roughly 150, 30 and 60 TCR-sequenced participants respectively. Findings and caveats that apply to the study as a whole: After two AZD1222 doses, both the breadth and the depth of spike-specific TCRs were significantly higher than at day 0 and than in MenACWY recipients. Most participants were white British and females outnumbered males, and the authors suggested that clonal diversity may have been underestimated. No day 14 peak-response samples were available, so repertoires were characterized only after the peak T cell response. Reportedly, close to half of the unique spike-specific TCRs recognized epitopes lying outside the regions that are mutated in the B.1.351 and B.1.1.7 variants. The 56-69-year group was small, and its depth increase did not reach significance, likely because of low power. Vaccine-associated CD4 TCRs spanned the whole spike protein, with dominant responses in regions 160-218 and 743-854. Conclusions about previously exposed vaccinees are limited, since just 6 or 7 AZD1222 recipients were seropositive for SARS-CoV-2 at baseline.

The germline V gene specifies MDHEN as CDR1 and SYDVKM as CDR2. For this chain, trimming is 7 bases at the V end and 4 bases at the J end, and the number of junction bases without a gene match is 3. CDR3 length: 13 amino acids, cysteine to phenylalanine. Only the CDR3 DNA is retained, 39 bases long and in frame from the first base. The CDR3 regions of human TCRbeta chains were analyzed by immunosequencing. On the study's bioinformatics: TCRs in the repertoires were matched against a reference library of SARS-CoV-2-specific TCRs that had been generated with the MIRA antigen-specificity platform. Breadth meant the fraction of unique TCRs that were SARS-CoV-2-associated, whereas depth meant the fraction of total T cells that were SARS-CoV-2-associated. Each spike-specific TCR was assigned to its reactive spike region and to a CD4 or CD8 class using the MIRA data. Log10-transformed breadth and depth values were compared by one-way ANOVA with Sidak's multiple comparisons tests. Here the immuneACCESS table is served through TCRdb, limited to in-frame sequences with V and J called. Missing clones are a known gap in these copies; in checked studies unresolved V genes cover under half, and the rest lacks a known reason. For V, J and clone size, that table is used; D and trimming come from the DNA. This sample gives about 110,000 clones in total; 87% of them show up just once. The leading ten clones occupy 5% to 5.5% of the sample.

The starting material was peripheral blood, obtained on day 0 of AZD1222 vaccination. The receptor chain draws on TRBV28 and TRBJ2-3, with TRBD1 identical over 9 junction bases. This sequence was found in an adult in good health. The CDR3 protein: CASTTGGPDTQYF. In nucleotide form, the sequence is TGTGCCAGCACTACAGGGGGCCCAGATACGCAGTATTTT.